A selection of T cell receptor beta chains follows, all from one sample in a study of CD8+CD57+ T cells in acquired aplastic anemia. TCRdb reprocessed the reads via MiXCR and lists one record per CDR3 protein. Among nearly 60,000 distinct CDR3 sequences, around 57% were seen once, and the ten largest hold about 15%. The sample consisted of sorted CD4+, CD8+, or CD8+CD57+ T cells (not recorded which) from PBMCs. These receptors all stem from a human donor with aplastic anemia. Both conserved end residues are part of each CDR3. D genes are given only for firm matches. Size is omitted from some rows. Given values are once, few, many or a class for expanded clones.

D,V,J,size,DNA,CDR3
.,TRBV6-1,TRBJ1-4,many,TGTGCCAGCAGTCCGGGCGGGGCAACTAATGAAAAACTGTTTTTT,CASSPGGATNEKLFF
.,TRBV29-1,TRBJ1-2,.,TGCAGCGTTGAGACGGCAATCTATGGCTACACCTTC,CSVETAIYGYTF
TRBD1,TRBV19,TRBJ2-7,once,TGTGCCAGTAGTCCCACAGGGGGCGAGCAGTACTTC,CASSPTGGEQYF
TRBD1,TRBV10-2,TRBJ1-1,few,TGCGCCAGCAGTGATCAAATCAGGGGGACTGAAGCTTTCTTT,CASSDQIRGTEAFF
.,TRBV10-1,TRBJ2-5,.,TGCGCCAGCAGTGAGTCGAATCTGGGACATTACCAAGAGACCCAGTACTTC,CASSESNLGHYQETQYF
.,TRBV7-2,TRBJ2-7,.,TGTGCCAGCAGCCGTGGGTTCTACGAGCAGTACTTC,CASSRGFYEQYF
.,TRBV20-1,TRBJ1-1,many,TGCAGTGTCAGGGGCTTCGAGGGATTCCCTGAAGCTTTCTTT,CSVRGFEGFPEAFF
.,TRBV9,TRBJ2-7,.,TGTGCCAGCAGCGTATCGGGCGTTGAGCAGTACTTC,CASSVSGVEQYF
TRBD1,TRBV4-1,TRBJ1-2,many,TGCGCCAGCAGCCAAGAAGGGACAGGGGGGTGGGAGGGCCCCTATGGCTACACCTTC,CASSQEGTGGWEGPYGYTF
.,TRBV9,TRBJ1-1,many,TGTGCCAGCAAGCCGACAGGGAACACTGAAGCTTTCTTT,CASKPTGNTEAFF
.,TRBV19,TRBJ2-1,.,TGTGCCAGTAGTATTACAGATTACAATGAGCGGTTCTTC,CASSITDYNERFF
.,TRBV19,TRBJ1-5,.,TGTGCCAGTTCGGACGGGAATATAGGTCAGCCCCAGCATTTT,CASSDGNIGQPQHF
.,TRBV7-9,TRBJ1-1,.,TGCGCCAGCAGCCAAGGGTGGAACACTGAAGCTTTCTTT,CASSQGWNTEAFF
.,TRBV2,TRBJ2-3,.,TGTGCCAGCAGTCACGGGGCAGGGGAGTCAGATACGCAGTATTTT,CASSHGAGESDTQYF
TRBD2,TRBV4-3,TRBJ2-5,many,TGCGCCAGCAGCCGGGGACTAGCGAGAGAGACCCAGTACTTC,CASSRGLARETQYF
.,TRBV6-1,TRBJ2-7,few,TGTGCCAGCAGTCCCCAAGTAGGGTCCTACGAGCAGTACTTC,CASSPQVGSYEQYF
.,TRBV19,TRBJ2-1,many,TGTGCCAGTAGTATAGAGACGGGGGGCCGCTACAATGAGCAGTTCTTC,CASSIETGGRYNEQFF
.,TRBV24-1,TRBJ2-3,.,TGTGCCACCAGTGAGGGGGGACGGGGCACAGATACGCAGTATTTT,CATSEGGRGTDTQYF
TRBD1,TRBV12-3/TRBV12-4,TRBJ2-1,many,TGTGCCAGCAGTATACCAAGGACAGGGGTCAATGAGCAGTTCTTC,CASSIPRTGVNEQFF
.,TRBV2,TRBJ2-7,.,TGTGCCAGCAGTACAGGGATGTACGAGCAGTACTTC,CASSTGMYEQYF
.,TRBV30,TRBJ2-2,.,TGTGCCTGGAGGACGGTGGGCACCGGGGAGCTGTTTTTT,CAWRTVGTGELFF
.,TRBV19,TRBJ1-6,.,TGTGCCAGTAGTACTACAGGGAACTCACCCCTCCACTTT,CASSTTGNSPLHF
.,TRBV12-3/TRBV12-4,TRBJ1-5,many,TGTGCCAGCAGTTTAGGGGAGTTTAATCAGCCCCAGCATTTT,CASSLGEFNQPQHF